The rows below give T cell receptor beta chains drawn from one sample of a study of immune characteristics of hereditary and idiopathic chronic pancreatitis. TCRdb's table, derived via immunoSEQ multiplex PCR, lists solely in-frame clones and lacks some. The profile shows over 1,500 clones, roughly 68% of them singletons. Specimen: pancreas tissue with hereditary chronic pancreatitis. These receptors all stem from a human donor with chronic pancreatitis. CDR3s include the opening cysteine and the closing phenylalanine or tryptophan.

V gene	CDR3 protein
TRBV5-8	CASSPQRGGETGELFF
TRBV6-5	CASADGDTDTQYF
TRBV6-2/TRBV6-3	CASSYSSNTQYF
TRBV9	CASSRDTEAFF
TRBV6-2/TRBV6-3	CASSPVAGAYEQYF
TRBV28	CASSLRPGPNQPQHF
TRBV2	CASKRERRDTQYF
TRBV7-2	CASSLGTAGDTGELFF
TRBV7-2	CASSPRQGQFTGELFF
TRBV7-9	CASSLLSGQTRYEQYF